The clone carrying this T cell receptor (beta chain) turned up a few times. This specimen comes from a study of identical twins. The CDR3 is made up of 14 amino acids. Germline V CDR1 and CDR2: SGHDN, FVKESK. Trimming took 5 bases from V and 8 from J; bases not matched to a gene: 11. The cDNA had a unique molecular identifier and a template-switch universal primer site. TCRdb processed the 5' RACE reads anew with MiXCR; each CDR3 protein has one entry. The repertoire has some 1,600,000 distinct CDR3 sequences, under 35% of them found once; the top ten carry about 0.3%. Sample: cord blood. The TCR sequence derives from a newborn girl in good health. The V and J genes are TRBV14 and TRBJ1-2; the match to TRBD1 covers 7 bases. CDR3 amino acids: CASSGGGRAWGYTF. Written as DNA, the CDR3 is TGTGCCAGCAGCGGAGGGGGCAGGGCCTGGGGCTACACCTTC.